A selection of T cell receptor beta chains follows, all from one sample in a study of blood T cell repertoires in COVID-19. TCRdb keeps only in-frame clones here, not all; method: immunoSEQ multiplex PCR. This table holds approximately 390,000 clones, about 90% found once. Sequencing was done on a sample of peripheral blood. The receptors stem from a woman aged 55-70 years with COVID-19, enrolled during active disease. Both conserved end residues are part of each CDR3. D genes are given only for firm matches. Size is omitted from some rows. Given values are once, few, many or a class for expanded clones.

J	D	V	size	CDR3	DNA
TRBJ1-4	.	TRBV4-1	.	CASSQGRKLDEKLFF	TGCGCCAGCAGCCAAGGGCGGAAACTCGATGAAAAACTGTTTTTT
TRBJ1-2	.	TRBV2	.	CASSGGGTIYGYTF	TGTGCCAGCAGTGGAGGCGGCACGATCTATGGCTACACCTTC
TRBJ2-5	TRBD2	TRBV27	once	CASRGLGAKETQYF	TGTGCCAGCAGGGGACTAGGCGCCAAAGAGACCCAGTACTTC
TRBJ1-1	.	TRBV3-1/TRBV3-2	.	CASSQDNRANTEAFF	TGTGCCAGCAGCCAAGATAACAGGGCGAACACTGAAGCTTTCTTT
TRBJ2-2	.	TRBV5-5	.	CASSRLFMTGPENTGELFF	TGTGCCAGCAGCCGACTCTTCATGACAGGACCTGAGAACACCGGGGAGCTGTTTTTT
TRBJ1-6	TRBD1	TRBV18	.	CASSHDRENSPLHF	TGTGCCAGCTCCCACGACAGGGAAAATTCACCCCTCCACTTT
TRBJ1-6	TRBD1	TRBV5-5	.	CASSFRDRTSPLHF	TGTGCCAGCAGCTTCCGGGACAGGACTTCACCCCTCCACTTT
TRBJ2-5	TRBD2	TRBV27	.	CASSSGGGPQETQYF	TGTGCCAGTTCGAGCGGGGGGGGCCCCCAAGAGACCCAGTACTTC
TRBJ2-6	.	TRBV7-3	.	CASSSGANVLTF	TGTGCCTCGTCTTCTGGGGCCAACGTCCTGACTTTC
TRBJ2-2	TRBD2	TRBV29-1	.	CSAGLAGGGTGELFF	TGCAGCGCTGGACTAGCGGGGGGCGGAACCGGGGAGCTGTTTTTT
TRBJ2-1	TRBD1	TRBV2	.	CASRGDRGNYNEQFF	TGTGCCAGCAGGGGGGACAGGGGGAACTACAATGAGCAGTTCTTC
TRBJ1-3	TRBD1	TRBV9	.	CASSLGTDPGNTIYF	TGTGCCAGCAGCCTCGGGACAGACCCTGGAAACACCATATATTTT
TRBJ1-5	.	TRBV30	.	CAWSVRGGANGNQPQHF	TGTGCCTGGAGTGTACGGGGGGGAGCCAACGGCAATCAGCCCCAGCATTTT
TRBJ1-5	.	TRBV2	.	CASSVWKGSNQPQHF	TGTGCCAGCAGTGTGTGGAAGGGGAGCAATCAGCCCCAGCATTTT
TRBJ1-6	.	TRBV7-6	.	CASSRTSSPTFNSPLHF	TGTGCCAGCAGCCGCACTTCATCTCCAACTTTTAATTCACCCCTCCACTTT
TRBJ1-1	TRBD1	TRBV5-6	.	CASSRRTGGFLNTEAFF	TGTGCCAGCAGCCGCCGGACAGGGGGGTTTTTGAACACTGAAGCTTTCTTT
TRBJ1-4	.	TRBV28	.	CASSALGEKLFF	TGTGCCAGCAGTGCGCTCGGTGAAAAACTGTTTTTT
TRBJ2-3	TRBD2	TRBV2	.	CASSVFSGGTDTQYF	TGTGCCAGCAGTGTTTTTAGCGGGGGCACAGATACGCAGTATTTT
TRBJ1-2	.	TRBV12-3/TRBV12-4	.	CASSPRSRYGYTF	TGTGCCAGCAGTCCTCGGTCGCGATATGGCTACACCTTC
TRBJ1-2	.	TRBV25-1	once	CASSDPPHGYTF	TGTGCCAGCAGTGACCCTCCTCATGGCTACACCTTC